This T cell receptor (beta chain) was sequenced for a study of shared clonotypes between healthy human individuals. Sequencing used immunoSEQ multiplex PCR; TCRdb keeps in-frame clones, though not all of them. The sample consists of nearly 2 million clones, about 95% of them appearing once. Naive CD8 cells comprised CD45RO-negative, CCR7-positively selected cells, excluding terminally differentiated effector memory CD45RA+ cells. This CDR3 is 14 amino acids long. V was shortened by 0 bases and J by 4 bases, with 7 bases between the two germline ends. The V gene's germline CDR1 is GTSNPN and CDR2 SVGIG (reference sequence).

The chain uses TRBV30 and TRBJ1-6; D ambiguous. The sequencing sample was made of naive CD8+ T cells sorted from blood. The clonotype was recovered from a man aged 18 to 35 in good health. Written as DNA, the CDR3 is TGTGCCTGGAGTGTAGGCGAGTATAATTCACCCCTCCACTTT. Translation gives CAWSVGEYNSPLHF.